The source of this TCR beta chain is a study of shared clonotypes between healthy human individuals. Germline V lookup: CDR1 SEHNR, CDR2 FQNEAQ (reference sequence). Trimming at V came to 4 bases and at J to 5 bases, leaving 19 bases not matched to a gene. The length of the CDR3 is 18 residues. Remarks on this clone: Its matching antigen is unknown.

Donors had no recently reported acute infections or vaccinations and were HIV-negative. Each donor was a Caucasian adult residing in Nashville, Tennessee. In the original processing: Filtering was not the same, since immunoSEQ gave junction-only sequences without quality scores. Repertoires were generated with immunoSEQ multiplex PCR, while TCRdb's copy carries only in-frame clones and drops some. The V and J calls and the clone size are those of that table, but D and trimming were determined from the DNA. The table records roughly 500,000 clones, less than 85% of them present only once. Study-wide results and limits: Donor scarcity curtailed the genetic and exposure-history diversity represented herein.

The TCR sequence derives from a woman aged 40 to 50 in good health. Some clones in this sample may be carry-over from other donors' samples. The material sequenced was PBMCs. The genes are TRBV7-9 and TRBJ2-7; 8 positions match TRBD2. The DNA of the CDR3 is TGTGCCAGCAGCTCCCGAGGTAGCGGGACCGTTGCTTTCCACGAGCAGTACTTC. Translated: CASSSRGSGTVAFHEQYF. Combining the CDR3 with reference TRBV7-9 and TRBJ2-7 gives the whole variable domain DTGVSQNPRHKITKRGQNVTFRCDPISEHNRLYWYRQTLGQGPEFLTYFQNEAQLEKSRLLSDRFSAERPKGSFSTLEIQRTEQGDSAMYLCASSSRGSGTVAFHEQYFGPGTRLTVT.